Each of the 10 T cell receptor beta chains below was sequenced from the same sample in a study of OX40 agonist ivuxolimab in advanced cancers. Sequenced by immunoSEQ multiplex PCR; TCRdb stores in-frame clones only, minus some. The profile covers 50,000 or so clones, with 75% to 80% appearing a single time and roughly 8.6% taken by the ten largest. The sequences come from CD4+ or CD8+ T cells sorted from blood, collected in a trial of the OX40 agonist ivuxolimab. Receptors originate from an adult with an advanced solid tumor such as melanoma, head and neck, liver or kidney cancer.

The rearrangement links TRBV15 to TRBJ2-1; 8 positions agree with TRBD2. CDR3 length: 16 residues. The junction had 7 bases not matched to a gene; V was cut back by 4 bases and J by 2 bases. Germline V gives CDR1 LNHNV, CDR2 YYDKDF (reference sequence). The DNA for the CDR3 is TGTGCCACCAGCATTAGTAGCGGGAACGCCTACAATGAGCAGTTCTTC. Translated: CATSISSGNAYNEQFF.

This clone is medium-sized in the sample. Other DNA variants within this sample encode the same CDR3. V is TRBV4-3 and J is TRBJ2-7, with TRBD1 as a possible D gene (6 bases). The ends were cut back, 0 bases at V and 2 bases at J, with 11 bases in the middle. The CDR3 runs to 15 residues. CDR1 LGHNA and CDR2 YSLEER come from the germline V gene. The CDR3 DNA follows: TGCGCCAGCAGCCAAGACCCAGGGACAACCTACGAGCAGTACTTC. Its translation: CASSQDPGTTYEQYF.

This clone was counted a single time. This sequence joins TRBV7-2 and TRBJ1-2, with a weak D call TRBD1 (5 bases). Germline V CDR1 and CDR2: SGHTA, FQGNSA. This CDR3 is built from 13 residues. V was shortened by 1 base and J by 4 bases, with 7 bases between the two germline ends. CDR3 sequence: CASSLVGVYGYTF. The DNA of the CDR3 is TGTGCCAGCAGCTTAGTGGGGGTCTATGGCTACACCTTC.

V gene TRBV7-7 combines with J gene TRBJ1-5; 9 nucleotides line up with TRBD1. CDR1 is SSHAT and CDR2 is FNYEAQ in the germline V gene (reference sequence). The CDR3 runs to 18 residues. The V and J ends lost 5 bases and 0 bases, in that order; junction bases with no gene match: 11. The CDR3 DNA reads as TGTGCCAGCAGCATCGCCGGGACAGGGATATATAGCAATCAGCCCCAGCATTTT. It codes for CASSIAGTGIYSNQPQHF.

This clone came up a few times. J is TRBJ2-4 and V is TRBV19; D call uncertain. The CDR3 has 13 amino acids. Per germline, CDR1 LNHDA and CDR2 SQIVND (reference sequence). Trimming removed 1 base at V and 9 bases at J, with 10 bases between. CDR3 in DNA: TGTGCCAGTAGTATAGTTCAGTCCCCCATTCAGTACTTC. This codes for CASSIVQSPIQYF.

This clone was seen more than once but under ten times. This same CDR3 is encoded by further DNA sequences in the sample. The chain employs TRBV5-4 and TRBJ2-7, with a weak D call TRBD2 (6 bases). Trimming removed 4 bases from V and 2 bases from J, with 10 bases in between. This CDR3 comprises 13 residues. In germline, CDR1 is SGHNT, CDR2 YYREEE (reference sequence). CDR3 coding DNA: TGTGCCAGCAGCCCGGGACTGGCCTACGAGCAGTACTTC. It codes for CASSPGLAYEQYF.

V is TRBV5-6 and J is TRBJ2-7; D might be TRBD1 or TRBD2, each matching 7 bases. Germline CDR1 is SGHDT and CDR2 is YYEEEE. There are 15 residues in the CDR3. Trimming pared 0 bases from V and 2 bases from J, leaving 12 bases between. The CDR3 DNA is TGTGCCAGCAGCTTGGCAGGGAGGGGGCCCTACGAGCAGTACTTC. This codes for CASSLAGRGPYEQYF.

The chain joins TRBV6-5 to TRBJ2-2; D is unclear. CDR3 length equals 14 residues. V lost 6 bases to trimming and J lost 4 bases, with 12 bases between them. Germline V gene lookup returns CDR1 MNHEY and CDR2 SVGAGI. The CDR3 region is CASRSGSSTGELFF. The DNA for the CDR3 is TGTGCCAGCAGATCGGGCTCGAGCACCGGGGAGCTGTTTTTT.

This clone was seen repeatedly, ten times or more. The chain uses TRBV11-2 and TRBJ2-1; D unclear. V was cut by 4 bases and J by 3 bases, with 10 bases left in between. Germline V gene sequence: CDR1 SGHAT, CDR2 FQNNGV. The CDR3 is 14 residues long. CDR3 sequence (DNA): TGTGCCAGCAGCTCGCTTACTAACTACAATGAGCAGTTCTTC. Its translation: CASSSLTNYNEQFF.

The chain uses TRBV5-1 and TRBJ1-1; TRBD1 might be the D (5 bases). V lost 0 bases and J 4 bases, leaving 10 bases between the germline ends. Germline values: CDR1 SGHRS, CDR2 YFSETQ. The CDR3 extends over 14 amino acids. CDR3 region: CASSLDAGSTEAFF. The CDR3 bases are TGCGCCAGCAGCTTGGATGCAGGGAGCACTGAAGCTTTCTTT.